The rows below give T cell receptor beta chains drawn from one sample of a study of T cell responses to AZD1222 COVID-19 vaccine. The method was immunoSEQ multiplex PCR; TCRdb's version includes in-frame clones alone and lacks a portion of them. This sample has 43,000 or so clones, with roughly 88% found just once. This specimen consisted of peripheral blood, obtained 28 days after the second AZD1222 dose. These receptors all stem from an adult who received the AZD1222 COVID-19 vaccine. CDR3s include the opening cysteine and the closing phenylalanine or tryptophan. Size is stated for part of the rows, as once, few or many counts, or as a class when the clone is expanded.

abundance,v_gene,CDR3aa
NA,TRBV7-9,CASSLGATTEAFF
NA,TRBV2,CASSGPGAGYGYTF
NA,TRBV19,CASSIQTGDYGYTF
NA,TRBV20-1,CSASSGASGNTIYF
NA,TRBV3-1/TRBV3-2,CASSPLQGASNSPLHF
few,TRBV20-1,CSASAQEGHGYTF
NA,TRBV5-8,CASSLEQGTYGYTF
NA,TRBV30,CAWSVHGVYEQYF
NA,TRBV6-5,CATQGREQFF
once,TRBV25-1,CASSGNRDRRLFF
NA,TRBV7-2,CASSFRQDWNTEAFF
NA,TRBV10-2,CASSATGTSHETQYF
NA,TRBV6-5,CASRGDRSNYGYTF
NA,TRBV19,CASSSTAGSSGNTIYF
NA,TRBV10-1,CATSQAVGGEQYF
NA,TRBV29-1,CSVGQGVRGKAFF
NA,TRBV9,CASNLVSTDTQYF
NA,TRBV10-3,CAVNRGTNTGELFF
NA,TRBV6-5,CASSRSSDTQYF
NA,TRBV7-6,CASSLWTGKESYF
NA,TRBV6-5,CASSRTGTYNEQFF
NA,TRBV27,CASSFDGDYEQYF
few,TRBV6-6,CASSSIQGLAGELFF
NA,TRBV11-2,CASSLGGAGGNQPQHF
NA,TRBV5-4,CASSFSGDEQYF
NA,TRBV7-2,CASSLSGTNYGYTF
NA,TRBV5-5,CASSLTSGGANEQFF
NA,TRBV5-1,CASSRGGSEETQYF
NA,TRBV6-5,CASSYITAGANTEAFF
few,TRBV7-8,CASSLNNPNTEAFF
once,TRBV7-2,CASSMDGGVDTEAFF
NA,TRBV29-1,CSVVEALGNQPQHF
NA,TRBV6-2/TRBV6-3,CASSYTQGNTEAFF
once,TRBV9,CASTEGGSGNTIYF
NA,TRBV6-2/TRBV6-3,CASSYEVLAGGGNEQFF
NA,TRBV4-3,CASSQARDTGELFF
NA,TRBV25-1,CASTNSGGTGELFF
NA,TRBV6-4,CASSDGPGVGEQFF
once,TRBV21-1,CASSTLLGACLNYGYTF
NA,TRBV2,CASSEGRGAAFF
NA,TRBV19,CASSPGGEETQYF
NA,TRBV14,CASSHPGGPSSYNEQFF